This T cell receptor (beta chain) was found in a study of tumor-infiltrating lymphocytes in primary liver carcinoma. Constant-region priming of around 490 ng total RNA yielded TCR beta cDNA. It was through three nested multiplex PCR rounds of slightly modified ARM-PCR that TCR beta libraries arose. Primers for the first two PCR rounds were TRBV1-TRBV30 forward primers and a C-beta reverse primer (approximately 9 cycles per round). TCRdb reprocessed the multiplex PCR reads with MiXCR, giving one entry per CDR3 protein. The repertoire holds some 190,000 distinct CDR3 sequences, with about 60% as singletons. Out of unsorted whole blood came the blood RNA, and germline DNA was extracted as well. Germline-derived CDR1 and CDR2 are MNHNY and SVGAGI (reference sequence). The CDR3 has 13 residues. V was clipped by 0 bases and J by 5 bases, with 7 bases between them.

The sequencing input was peripheral blood. This sequence joins TRBV6-6 and TRBJ2-5; D gene unclear. The TCR originated in a man aged 40-50 years with primary liver carcinoma and hepatitis B virus infection. In nucleotides, the CDR3 is TGTGCCAGCAGTTACTCCCCCAGGGAGACCCAGTACTTC. As protein: CASSYSPRETQYF.